These 16 T cell receptor beta chains were sequenced from one sample in a study of cytomegalovirus exposure and HLA in healthy donors. Vbeta (60) and Jbeta (13) primers were used in the PCR. Measured with immunoSEQ multiplex PCR; TCRdb has only the in-frame clones, and not every one. The sample comprises about 73,000 clones, 67% of which are singletons, and around 7% rests with the top ten. The sample comprised PBMCs. The origin of the receptors is a woman in her forties or fifties in good health and CMV-seropositive.

The rearrangement uses TRBV25-1 and TRBJ1-2; tentatively, D is TRBD1 (6 bases). V gave up 6 bases and J gave up 4 bases, with 12 bases separating them. The length of the CDR3 is 13 residues. CDR1 is MGHDK, CDR2 SYGVNS, per germline. For the CDR3, the DNA is TGTGCCAGCAGCGGACAGACCCTCTATGGCTACACCTTC. Protein sequence: CASSGQTLYGYTF.

V usage is TRBV9 and J usage is TRBJ1-1; 7 nucleotides line up with TRBD1. The CDR3 covers 16 residues. The germline CDR1 and CDR2 sequences are SGDLS and YYNGEE. The trim removed 0 bases at V and 1 base at J, leaving 6 bases unmatched. CDR3 residues: CASSVGVGQANTEAFF. CDR3 coding DNA: TGTGCCAGCAGCGTAGGTGTTGGACAGGCGAACACTGAAGCTTTCTTT.

This chain uses TRBV6-5 with TRBJ1-5, with D uncertain. This CDR3 is built from 14 residues. V dropped 2 bases and J dropped 6 bases, with 11 bases sitting between them. Germline lookup yields CDR1 MNHEY and CDR2 SVGAGI. The CDR3 sequence is CASSYEELTQPQHF. CDR3 DNA sequence: TGTGCCAGCAGTTACGAGGAGCTGACTCAGCCCCAGCATTTT.

The chain recombines TRBV5-1 with TRBJ2-1, with 9 bases lining up with TRBD2. The germline V gene encodes CDR1 SGHRS and CDR2 YFSETQ. This CDR3 is 16 amino acids long. V lost 2 bases, J lost 0 bases, and 3 bases stayed unmatched. In nucleotides, the CDR3 is TGCGCCAGCAGCTTTAGCGGGGGTTACTCCTACAATGAGCAGTTCTTC. Amino acid sequence: CASSFSGGYSYNEQFF.

This rearrangement joins TRBV2 to TRBJ1-1, with D hard to call. The V end was cut by 4 bases, the J end by 3 bases, with 3 bases between. Germline-derived CDR1 and CDR2 are SNHLY and FYNNEI. The CDR3 consists of 11 residues. For the CDR3, the DNA is TGTGCCAGCAGTGGAGACACTGAAGCTTTCTTT. Amino acids: CASSGDTEAFF.

The chain couples TRBV28 to TRBJ1-2; 10 nucleotides match TRBD1. This CDR3 is 15 amino acids long. Germline V CDR1 and CDR2: MDHEN, SYDVKM. Trimming removed 4 bases from V and 8 bases from J; junction bases left unmatched: 10. The DNA for the CDR3 is TGTGCCAGCAGTTGGGGGGGACAGGGGCTAAGGGGCTACACCTTC. It specifies CASSWGGQGLRGYTF.

The gene calls are TRBV25-1 and TRBJ2-1; 7 positions match TRBD1. This CDR3 is built from 14 residues. Germline V gene data show CDR1 as MGHDK and CDR2 as SYGVNS. V was clipped by 3 bases and J by 4 bases; unmatched bases: 3. In nucleotides, the CDR3 is TGTGCCAGCAGTGATGTCAGGGGGTACAATGAGCAGTTCTTC. Protein sequence: CASSDVRGYNEQFF. The variable domain in full, with the rest retrieved from reference TRBV25-1 and TRBJ2-1, is EADIYQTPRYLVIGTGKKITLECSQTMGHDKMYWYQQDPGMELHLIHYSYGVNSTEKGDLSSESTVSRIRTEHFPLTLESARPSHTSQYLCASSDVRGYNEQFFGPGTRLTVL.

The chain couples TRBV2 to TRBJ1-1; D ambiguous. Germline V lookup: CDR1 SNHLY, CDR2 FYNNEI. Trimming left V 7 bases short and J 0 bases short, with 12 bases between. The CDR3 is 14 amino acids. The CDR3 DNA is TGTGCCAGCAAAATTTCCCTTCTGAACACTGAAGCTTTCTTT. Translating gives CASKISLLNTEAFF. The variable domain in full, with the rest retrieved from reference TRBV2 and TRBJ1-1, is EPEVTQTPSHQVTQMGQEVILRCVPISNHLYFYWYRQILGQKVEFLVSFYNNEISEKSEIFDDQFSVERPDGSNFTLKIRSTKLEDSAMYFCASKISLLNTEAFFGQGTRLTVV.

The chain carries TRBV30 and TRBJ1-2; D may be TRBD1 (5 bases). Germline lookup yields CDR1 GTSNPN and CDR2 SVGIG (reference sequence). Trimming took off 2 bases at V and 2 bases at J, with 9 bases between the two ends. The CDR3 has 13 amino acids. The CDR3 here is CAWSLGVNYGYTF. The DNA of the CDR3 is TGTGCCTGGAGTCTAGGGGTAAACTATGGCTACACCTTC.

The CDR3 here is CASSERRAGSEAFF. CDR3 bases: TGTGCCAGCAGTGAAAGGAGGGCAGGCTCCGAAGCTTTCTTT. This chain joins TRBV6-1 and TRBJ1-1; the D is unclear. Germline lookup yields CDR1 MNHNS and CDR2 SASEGT. With 2 bases removed from V and 8 bases from J, the gap between germline ends came to 15 bases. CDR3 length: 14 residues.

The CDR3 loop is CASSLTRVGVNTEAFF. The DNA of the CDR3 is TGTGCCAGCAGCTTAACTAGAGTCGGGGTGAACACTGAAGCTTTCTTT. V gene TRBV7-3 combines with J gene TRBJ1-1; D uncertain. With 0 bases removed from V and 0 bases from J, the gap between germline ends came to 11 bases. There are 16 residues in the CDR3. The germline V gene encodes CDR1 SGHTA and CDR2 FQGTGA. The whole variable domain, remainder taken from reference TRBV7-3 and TRBJ1-1, is GAGVSQTPSNKVTEKGKYVELRCDPISGHTALYWYRQSLGQGPEFLIYFQGTGAADDSGLPNDRFFAVRPEGSVSTLKIQRTERGDSAVYLCASSLTRVGVNTEAFFGQGTRLTVV.

The chain employs TRBV2 and TRBJ2-5; tentative D call: TRBD1 (6 bases). V lost 6 bases and J lost 7, with 12 bases in between. In germline, CDR1 is SNHLY, CDR2 FYNNEI. CDR3 size: 12 residues. The CDR3 spells CASRKQGLTQYF. The CDR3 bases are TGTGCCAGCAGGAAACAGGGTCTGACCCAGTACTTC.

The chain carries TRBV5-6 and TRBJ1-1; the D is unclear. Germline V gene sequence: CDR1 SGHDT, CDR2 YYEEEE. V was shortened by 4 bases and J by 4 bases, with 17 bases between the two germline ends. The CDR3 has 15 amino acids. CDR3 residues: CASSPLRAGVTEAFF. In nucleotides, the CDR3 is TGTGCCAGCAGCCCCTTGCGAGCCGGGGTCACTGAAGCTTTCTTT.

This clone was detected only a few times. The genes are TRBV28 and TRBJ2-6; D gene uncertain. Trimming took off 7 bases at V and 0 bases at J, with 16 bases between the two ends. This CDR3 has 17 residues. Germline CDR1 MDHEN, CDR2 SYDVKM. The CDR3 loop reads CASTYSESYSGANVLTF. The DNA for the CDR3 is TGTGCCAGCACCTACAGTGAATCCTACTCTGGGGCCAACGTCCTGACTTTC.

This clone was found once. The chain is built from TRBV27 and TRBJ2-3, with 8 bases identical to TRBD1. The CDR3 length is 16 residues. CDR1 and CDR2 from the germline V gene are MNHEY and SMNVEV (reference sequence). Trimming took 2 bases from V and 2 from J; bases not matched to a gene: 6. The CDR3 nucleotides read TGTGCCAGCAGTTTAGGGACAGGTAAGGACACAGATACGCAGTATTTT. It is translated as CASSLGTGKDTDTQYF.

This CDR3 reads CATSRDADQLAGEEDTQYF. The CDR3 bases are TGTGCCACCAGCAGAGATGCCGACCAACTAGCGGGGGAAGAGGATACGCAGTATTTT. V and J are TRBV15 and TRBJ2-3; 11 bases match TRBD2. This CDR3 has 19 residues. Germline-derived CDR1 and CDR2 are LNHNV and YYDKDF (reference sequence). V was clipped by 0 bases and J by 6 bases; unmatched bases: 14.